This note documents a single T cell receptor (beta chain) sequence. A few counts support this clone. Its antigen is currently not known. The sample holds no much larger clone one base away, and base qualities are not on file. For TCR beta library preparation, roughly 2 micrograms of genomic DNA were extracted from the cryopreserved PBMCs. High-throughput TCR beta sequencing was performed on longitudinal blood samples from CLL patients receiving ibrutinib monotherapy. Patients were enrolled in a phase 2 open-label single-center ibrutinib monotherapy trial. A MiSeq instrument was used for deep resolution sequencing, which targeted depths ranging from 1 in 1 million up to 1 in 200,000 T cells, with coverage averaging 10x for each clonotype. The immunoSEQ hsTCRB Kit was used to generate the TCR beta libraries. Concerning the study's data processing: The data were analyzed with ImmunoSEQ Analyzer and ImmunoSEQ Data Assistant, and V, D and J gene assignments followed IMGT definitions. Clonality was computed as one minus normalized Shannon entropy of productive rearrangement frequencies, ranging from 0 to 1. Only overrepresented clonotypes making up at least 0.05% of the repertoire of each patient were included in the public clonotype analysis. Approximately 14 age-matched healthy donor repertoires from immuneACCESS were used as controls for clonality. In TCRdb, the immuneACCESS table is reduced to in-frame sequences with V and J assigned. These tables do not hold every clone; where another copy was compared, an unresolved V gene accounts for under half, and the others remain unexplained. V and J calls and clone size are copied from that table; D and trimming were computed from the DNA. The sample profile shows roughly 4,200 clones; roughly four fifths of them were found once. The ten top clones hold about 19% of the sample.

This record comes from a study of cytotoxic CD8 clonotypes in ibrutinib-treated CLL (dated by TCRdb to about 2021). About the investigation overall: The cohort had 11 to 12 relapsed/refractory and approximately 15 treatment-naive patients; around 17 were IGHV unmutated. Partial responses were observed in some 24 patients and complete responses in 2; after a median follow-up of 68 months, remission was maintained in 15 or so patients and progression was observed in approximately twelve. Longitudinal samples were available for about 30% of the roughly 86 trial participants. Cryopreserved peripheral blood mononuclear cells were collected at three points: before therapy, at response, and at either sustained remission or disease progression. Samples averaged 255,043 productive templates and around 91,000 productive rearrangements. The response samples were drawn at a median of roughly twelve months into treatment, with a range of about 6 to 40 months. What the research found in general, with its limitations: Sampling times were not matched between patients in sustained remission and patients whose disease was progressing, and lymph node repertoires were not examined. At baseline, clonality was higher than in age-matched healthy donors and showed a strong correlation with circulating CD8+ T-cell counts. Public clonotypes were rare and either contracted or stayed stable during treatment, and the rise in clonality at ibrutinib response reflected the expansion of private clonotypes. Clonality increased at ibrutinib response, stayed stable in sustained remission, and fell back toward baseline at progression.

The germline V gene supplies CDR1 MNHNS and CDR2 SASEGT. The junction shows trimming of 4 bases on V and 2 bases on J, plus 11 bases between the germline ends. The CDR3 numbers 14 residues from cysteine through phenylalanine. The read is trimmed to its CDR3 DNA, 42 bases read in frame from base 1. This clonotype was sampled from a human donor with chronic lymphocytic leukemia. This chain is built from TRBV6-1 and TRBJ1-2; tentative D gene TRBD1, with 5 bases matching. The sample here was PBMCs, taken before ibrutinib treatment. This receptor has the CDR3 CASSAGTANYGYTF. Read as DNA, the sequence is TGTGCCAGCAGTGCGGGGACCGCGAACTATGGCTACACCTTC.